The 16 T cell receptor beta chains below were found in one sample sequenced in a study of T cells in Graves' hyperthyroidism and ophthalmopathy. Regions amplified from RNA transcripts were the TCR beta CDR3 regions. The study used the HTBI primer set for a first-round RT-PCR of the TCR CDR3. Using its own MiXCR run on the multiplex PCR reads, TCRdb lists one record per CDR3 protein. Here the sample spans about 380,000 distinct CDR3 sequences, approximately 15% being singletons. The sample was blood. These receptors originate from an older woman with Graves' hyperthyroidism.

The J gene is TRBJ2-5, the V gene TRBV24-1, with D tentatively TRBD1 or TRBD2 (7 bases each). The V end lost 4 bases, the J end lost 5 bases, and 13 bases lay between the germline ends. Germline CDR1 reads KGHDR; CDR2 reads SFDVKD. The CDR3 spans 14 residues. CDR3 bases: TGTGCCACCAGTGACGTCAGGGGGGGGGAGACCCAGTACTTC. It translates to CATSDVRGGETQYF.

The chain combines TRBV24-1 with TRBJ2-7; D tentatively fits TRBD1 or TRBD2 (5 bases each). Trimming removed 3 bases from V and 9 bases from J, with 11 bases in between. The CDR3 covers 12 residues. Germline V gene sequence: CDR1 KGHDR, CDR2 SFDVKD. The CDR3 loop reads CATSDPRDRQYF. DNA of the CDR3: TGTGCCACCAGTGATCCCCGGGACCGGCAGTACTTC.

This clonotype was seen at least ten times. This sequence joins TRBV10-3 and TRBJ2-5; D unclear. Germline-derived CDR1 and CDR2 are ENHRY and SYGVKD. The germline V and J ends were trimmed by 1 base and 4 bases, with 7 bases remaining between them. This CDR3 contains 13 residues. CDR3 nucleotide sequence: TGTGCCATCAGTGAGTTCGAGTCAGAGACCCAGTACTTC. Translated: CAISEFESETQYF.

The sample holds many counts of this clonotype. The rearrangement links TRBV2 to TRBJ1-2; D may be TRBD1 (5 bases). V lost 5 bases to trimming and J lost 1 base, with 11 bases between them. CDR1 and CDR2 from the germline V gene are SNHLY and FYNNEI. The CDR3 consists of 14 residues. The CDR3 DNA is TGTGCCAGCAGTAGCGACAGTTTTAACTATGGCTACACCTTC. This encodes CASSSDSFNYGYTF.

The sample holds many counts of this clonotype. The V gene is TRBV7-9, the J gene TRBJ2-3; D call uncertain. The germline gives CDR1 SEHNR, CDR2 FQNEAQ (reference sequence). V lost 2 bases to trimming and J lost 6 bases, with 9 bases between them. The CDR3 length is 13 residues. This CDR3 reads CASSLRTADTQYF. The CDR3 DNA reads TGTGCCAGCAGCTTAAGGACCGCTGATACGCAGTATTTT.

This clonotype was recorded many times. The chain's CDR3 is CASSLVREGPYEQYF. Written as DNA, the CDR3 is TGTGCCAGCAGTTTAGTGCGGGAGGGCCCCTACGAGCAGTACTTC. The chain is built from TRBV12-3 or TRBV12-4 and TRBJ2-7; 9 positions match TRBD2. V gave up 1 base and J gave up 2 bases; unmatched junction bases: 3. There are 15 residues in the CDR3.

This clonotype has more than one count but fewer than ten. Its ends do not fully match the called genes, so a read error is possible. The chain carries TRBV7-3 and TRBJ2-5; D is possibly TRBD2 (6 bases). The CDR3 is 17 amino acids. Germline CDR1 and CDR2: SGHTA and FQGTGA. In DNA, the CDR3 is TGTGCCAGCAGCCCCCGAGACCGCGGGGTAAGGGGAGAGGCCCAGTACTTC. Amino acids: CASSPRDRGVRGEAQYF.

This clonotype was seen only a few times. V gene TRBV5-1 combines with J gene TRBJ2-1; 12 nucleotides line up with TRBD2. V shed 3 bases, J shed 3 bases, and the junction held 1 base outside the gene matches. The CDR3 sequence is 15 residues long. Germline lookup yields CDR1 SGHRS and CDR2 YFSETQ. CDR3 coding DNA: TGCGCCAGCAGCTGGACTAGCGGGAACTACAATGAGCAGTTCTTC. It yields the protein CASSWTSGNYNEQFF.

The V gene is TRBV9, the J gene TRBJ2-1, with 9 positions matching TRBD2. The CDR3 loop spans 17 amino acids. Germline CDR1 and CDR2: SGDLS and YYNGEE. J was trimmed by 6 bases and V by 0 bases; bases with no gene match: 10. DNA of the CDR3: TGTGCCAGCAGCGTAGCTAAAGGTCTAGCGGGAATCAATGAGCAGTTCTTC. It yields the protein CASSVAKGLAGINEQFF.

The sample holds many counts of this clonotype. J is TRBJ2-7 and V is TRBV7-2, with TRBD1 identical over 8 bases. The CDR3 extends over 16 amino acids. Germline V gene sequence: CDR1 SGHTA, CDR2 FQGNSA. V shed 5 bases, J shed 1 base, and the junction held 10 bases outside the gene matches. This chain's CDR3 is CASSNTGTGGSYEQYF. DNA of the CDR3: TGTGCCAGCAGCAACACCGGGACAGGTGGTTCCTACGAGCAGTACTTC.

This clonotype occurred many times. V usage is TRBV30 and J usage is TRBJ1-5; D call uncertain. Trimming removed 4 bases at V and 4 bases at J, with 17 bases between. The CDR3 covers 15 residues. The germline gives CDR1 GTSNPN, CDR2 SVGIG (reference sequence). In nucleotides, the CDR3 is TGTGCCTGGACCCACTGGACCCCCGGAAATCAGCCCCAGCATTTT. Translating gives CAWTHWTPGNQPQHF.

Comments on this clonotype: A clone one base away is much larger, so this may be a read error. V is TRBV6-2 or TRBV6-3 and J is TRBJ2-1; 14 nucleotides agree with TRBD2. Germline values: CDR1 MNHEY, CDR2 SVGEGT. The CDR3 contains 19 residues. The CDR3 nucleotides are TGTGCCAGCAGAGGACTAGCGGGAGGCGGGACAGCTCGGATCAATGAGCAGCTCTTC. Translation gives CASRGLAGGGTARINEQLF.

Only a few counts were recorded for this clonotype. The rearrangement joins TRBV27 to TRBJ2-1; 8 bases map to TRBD1. Trimming cost V 3 bases and J 6 bases; bases outside gene matches: 1. This CDR3 has 13 residues. Germline V gene sequence: CDR1 MNHEY, CDR2 SMNVEV (reference sequence). The CDR3 spells CASSFRGPNEQFF. CDR3 coding DNA: TGTGCCAGCAGTTTCAGGGGGCCCAATGAGCAGTTCTTC.

This clonotype was seen ten or more times. This rearrangement joins TRBV18 to TRBJ2-6; D is unclear. The CDR3 is 16 residues long. The V end lost 2 bases, the J end lost 0 bases, and 8 bases lay between the germline ends. Germline V gene sequence: CDR1 KGHSH, CDR2 LQKENI. This CDR3 reads CASSPLSLSGANVLTF. The CDR3 bases are TGTGCCAGCTCACCATTAAGTCTCTCTGGGGCCAACGTCCTGACTTTC.

This clonotype has a handful of counts. The chain employs TRBV19 and TRBJ2-5; D ambiguous. CDR1 LNHDA and CDR2 SQIVND come from the germline V gene (reference sequence). Trimming shortened V by 0 bases and J by 5 bases, and 7 bases separated the two germline ends. The CDR3 runs 13 residues. CDR3 region: CASSIDLMETQYF. Written as DNA, the CDR3 is TGTGCCAGTAGTATAGATCTGATGGAGACCCAGTACTTC.

This clonotype was detected many times. The chain is built from TRBV4-1 and TRBJ2-5; 9 bases align to TRBD1. The CDR3 loop spans 15 amino acids. Looked up from germline, CDR1 is MGHRA and CDR2 is YSYEKL. Losses at the gene ends were 4 bases for V and 4 bases for J; bases not matched to a gene: 7. CDR3 residues: CASSPEGQGRETQYF. The CDR3, as DNA: TGCGCCAGCAGCCCGGAAGGACAGGGGAGAGAGACCCAGTACTTC.